The 21 T cell receptor beta chains presented below share a single source sample, sequenced in a study of T cells in Graves' hyperthyroidism and ophthalmopathy (dated by TCRdb to the late 2010s). To prepare the library, multiplex PCR was applied. The sequencer listed for this sample is Illumina HiSeq 2000. The TCR beta CDR3 regions were amplified from the RNA transcripts. A first-round RT-PCR of the TCR CDR3 used the HTBI primer set with the Qiagen OneStep RT-PCR kit. The public reads were quality trimmed at Q25 with fastp and then assembled into clones with MiXCR by TCRdb, keeping productive beta chains. One record per CDR3 amino acid sequence lists the most common genes and DNA. Present in this sample are hundreds of thousands of distinct CDR3 sequences, 12% to 15% of which were seen just once. The ten largest clones take up roughly 10% of the sample. The sample was blood. These receptors all come from a woman aged 18-29 years with Graves' hyperthyroidism.

This clonotype came up many times. The V gene is TRBV28, the J gene TRBJ2-7, with D uncertain. V was clipped by 7 bases and J by 0 bases, with 7 bases between them. CDR3 length equals 12 residues. Germline CDR1 MDHEN, CDR2 SYDVKM. The CDR3 sequence is CASKASSYEQYF. In nucleotides, the CDR3 is TGTGCCAGCAAGGCCAGCTCCTACGAGCAGTACTTC.

This sequence joins TRBV29-1 and TRBJ2-3; D unresolved. This CDR3 region has 12 residues. Trimming took off 4 bases at V and 2 bases at J, with 7 bases between the two ends. CDR1 and CDR2 (germline): SQVTM, ANQGSEA. CDR3 sequence reads: CSVVDHTDTQYF. Written as DNA, the CDR3 is TGCAGCGTTGTCGACCACACAGATACGCAGTATTTT.

This clonotype was counted many times. The chain recombines TRBV7-2 with TRBJ2-3, with D perhaps TRBD1 (5 bases). CDR3 length equals 16 residues. V lost 4 bases, J lost 0 bases, and 14 bases lay in between. In germline, CDR1 is SGHTA, CDR2 FQGNSA. CDR3 nucleotides: TGTGCCAGCAGCTCACGACAGATCTCTAGCACAGATACGCAGTATTTT. As protein: CASSSRQISSTDTQYF.

This clonotype was found many times. The gene calls are TRBV12-3 or TRBV12-4 and TRBJ2-1; 7 bases fit TRBD2. V was clipped by 0 bases and J by 2 bases; unmatched bases: 4. The CDR3 loop spans 16 amino acids. CDR3 protein: CASSLAVAGAYNEQFF. Written as DNA, the CDR3 is TGTGCCAGCAGTTTAGCGGTTGCGGGAGCCTACAATGAGCAGTTCTTC.

This clonotype was observed at least ten times. CDR3 sequence: CAWSVRSRELFF. CDR3 DNA sequence: TGTGCCTGGAGTGTACGCTCTAGGGAGCTGTTTTTT. V gene TRBV30 combines with J gene TRBJ2-2; D call uncertain. Trimming pared 0 bases from V and 9 bases from J, leaving 8 bases between. The CDR3 contains 12 residues. Germline values: CDR1 GTSNPN, CDR2 SVGIG (reference sequence).

Ten or more counts support this clonotype. The chain has TRBV7-9 and TRBJ2-7; possibly TRBD2 for D (6 bases). The germline V and J ends were trimmed by 1 base and 6 bases, with 13 bases remaining between them. The germline V gene encodes CDR1 SEHNR and CDR2 FQNEAQ (reference sequence). This CDR3 contains 14 residues. CDR3 coding DNA: TGTGCCAGCAGCTTAGATGGAGGGGTAGGCGAGCAGTACTTC. This sequence encodes CASSLDGGVGEQYF.

The gene calls are TRBV2 and TRBJ2-7, with 8 bases aligning to TRBD1. The V and J ends lost 6 bases and 0 bases, in that order; junction bases with no gene match: 4. The CDR3 sequence is 14 residues long. Germline lookup yields CDR1 SNHLY and CDR2 FYNNEI. The CDR3 sequence: CASSRDRNSYEQYF. In DNA form, the CDR3 reads TGTGCCAGCAGCCGGGACAGGAACTCCTACGAGCAGTACTTC. Full variable domain (outside the CDR3, taken from reference TRBV2 and TRBJ2-7): EPEVTQTPSHQVTQMGQEVILRCVPISNHLYFYWYRQILGQKVEFLVSFYNNEISEKSEIFDDQFSVERPDGSNFTLKIRSTKLEDSAMYFCASSRDRNSYEQYFGPGTRLTVT.

The chain recombines TRBV2 with TRBJ2-7; 11 bases line up with TRBD1. Germline-derived CDR1 and CDR2 are SNHLY and FYNNEI. The CDR3 consists of 19 residues. The CDR3 DNA follows: TGTCGTCTTGGCGAGGACAGGGGGCTGCAGGACTCTTCGGGGTTCGAGCAGTACTTC. This codes for CRLGEDRGLQDSSGFEQYF. Based on the CDR3 plus reference TRBV2 and TRBJ2-7, the full variable domain is EPEVTQTPSHQVTQMGQEVILRCVPISNHLYFYWYRQILGQKVEFLVSFYNNEISEKSEIFDDQFSVERPDGSNFTLKIRSTKLEDSAMYFCRLGEDRGLQDSSGFEQYFGPGTRLTVT.

This clonotype showed up just once. The CDR3 protein is CAISSRDEQYF. CDR3 coding DNA: TGTGCCATCAGCAGCAGGGACGAGCAGTACTTC. The chain joins TRBV10-3 to TRBJ2-7, with D maybe TRBD1 (5 bases). The V gene's germline CDR1 is ENHRY and CDR2 SYGVKD. The length of the CDR3 is 11 residues. V lost 6 bases and J 5 bases, leaving 8 bases between the germline ends.

This clonotype has only a few counts. The rearrangement joins TRBV11-2 to TRBJ2-3; 9 bases map to TRBD1. The CDR3 is 17 residues long. Germline CDR1 SGHAT, CDR2 FQNNGV. J was trimmed by 2 bases and V by 5 bases; bases with no gene match: 11. CDR3 loop: CASSPGQGTSLTDTQYF. In nucleotides, the CDR3 is TGTGCCAGCAGCCCTGGACAGGGGACGAGCCTCACAGATACGCAGTATTTT.

This clonotype showed up many times. The chain is built from TRBV2 and TRBJ2-3; 7 nucleotides line up with TRBD2. With V trimmed by 4 bases and J by 2 bases, 9 bases remained unmatched. In germline, CDR1 is SNHLY, CDR2 FYNNEI. The length of the CDR3 is 16 residues. The CDR3 nucleotides are TGTGCCAGCAGTGCCCGACTAGCAAGGGTCACAGATACGCAGTATTTT. The encoded protein is CASSARLARVTDTQYF. Full variable domain (remainder filled in from reference TRBV2 and TRBJ2-3): EPEVTQTPSHQVTQMGQEVILRCVPISNHLYFYWYRQILGQKVEFLVSFYNNEISEKSEIFDDQFSVERPDGSNFTLKIRSTKLEDSAMYFCASSARLARVTDTQYFGPGTRLTVL.

This clonotype has ten or more counts. V gene TRBV27 combines with J gene TRBJ2-2; 9 nucleotides line up with TRBD1. The CDR3 has 18 amino acids. Looked up from germline, CDR1 is MNHEY and CDR2 is SMNVEV (reference sequence). The V segment lost 6 bases and the J segment 1 base; nucleotides outside the gene matches: 12. The CDR3 region has the DNA TGTGCCAGCAGCAGCGACAGGGGGTGGCTAGTGAACACCGGGGAGCTGTTTTTT. Its protein is CASSSDRGWLVNTGELFF.

The chain couples TRBV7-9 to TRBJ2-1; 9 nucleotides agree with TRBD2. J lost 4 bases, V lost 5 bases, and 12 bases had no gene match. The CDR3 has 17 residues. Germline values: CDR1 SEHNR, CDR2 FQNEAQ (reference sequence). The CDR3 coding sequence is TGTGCCAGCAGCCCAAAGACTAGCGGACGCGCGTACAATGAGCAGTTCTTC. Translated, it gives CASSPKTSGRAYNEQFF.

The rearrangement joins TRBV6-1 to TRBJ2-3; 7 nucleotides match TRBD2. The CDR3 consists of 16 residues. The J segment lost 2 bases and the V segment lost 6 bases, leaving 11 bases of the junction unmatched. Germline V CDR1 and CDR2: MNHNS, SASEGT. CDR3 loop: CASRRTRRGTTDTQYF. CDR3 nucleotides: TGTGCCAGCAGACGCACTAGGCGGGGGACCACAGATACGCAGTATTTT.

J is TRBJ1-5 and V is TRBV7-8, with a tentative D call TRBD1 (6 bases). CDR1 and CDR2 from the germline V gene are SGHVS and FQNEAQ. There are 18 residues in the CDR3. V dropped 5 bases and J dropped 4 bases, with 24 bases sitting between them. DNA for the CDR3: TGTGCCAGCAGCCCTAGGGGGGAGGGGATGTGGGGTAATCAGCCCCAGCATTTT. This encodes CASSPRGEGMWGNQPQHF.

With respect to this clonotype: A junction boundary mismatches the germline segment, possibly from a read error. The chain couples TRBV18 to TRBJ2-1, with D perhaps matching TRBD2 (6 bases). From germline, CDR1 is KGHSH and CDR2 LQKENI. The CDR3 spans 13 residues. CDR3 loop: CAGSFGSGSEQFF. The DNA of the CDR3 is TGTGCCGGCTCCTTCGGTAGCGGCTCTGAGCAGTTCTTC. The variable domain in full, completed from reference TRBV18 and TRBJ2-1, reads NAGVMQNPRHLVRRRGQEARLRCSPMKGHSHVYWYRQLPEEGLKFMVYLQKENIIDESGMPKERFSAEFPKEGPSILRIQQVVRGDSAAYFCAGSFGSGSEQFFGPGTRLTVL.

This clonotype was counted at least ten times. This chain links TRBV7-3 with TRBJ1-1; 7 bases agree with TRBD1. CDR1 is SGHTA, CDR2 FQGTGA, per germline. J lost 4 bases, V lost 1 base, and 12 bases had no gene match. This CDR3 is built from 17 residues. As DNA, the CDR3 is TGTGCCAGCAGCTTAAGAGGGGGAGACAGGGTAGTCACTGAAGCTTTCTTT. As protein: CASSLRGGDRVVTEAFF.

The rearrangement joins TRBV20-1 to TRBJ2-7; 12 nucleotides line up with TRBD2. The CDR3 runs to 18 residues. Germline-derived CDR1 and CDR2 are DFQATT and SNEGSKA (reference sequence). The V gene end was trimmed by 4 bases and the J gene end by 4 bases; junction bases not matched to a gene: 17. The CDR3 DNA is TGCAGTGCTACTAAGAGCGGACTAGCGGGATTCGCCCAATACGAGCAGTACTTC. Protein sequence: CSATKSGLAGFAQYEQYF.

The chain carries TRBV12-3 or TRBV12-4 and TRBJ2-5; 7 bases are shared with TRBD2. With V trimmed by 3 bases and J by 7 bases, 8 bases remained unmatched. This CDR3 comprises 14 residues. CDR3 bases: TGTGCCAGCAGTTTCGAGGGAGGGCCTGGGACCCAGTACTTC. Its translation: CASSFEGGPGTQYF.

This clonotype occurred many times. The chain employs TRBV12-3 or TRBV12-4 and TRBJ2-7; D is perhaps TRBD1 (5 bases). V shed 3 bases and J shed 6 bases, with 15 bases lying between them. The CDR3 is made up of 14 amino acids. CDR3 DNA sequence: TGTGCCAGCAGTTTTGGCAGGGAAGGTCTCGAGCAGTACTTC. Protein sequence: CASSFGREGLEQYF.

This clonotype was seen ten or more times. J is TRBJ2-7 and V is TRBV3-1; D gene unclear. This CDR3 has 17 amino acids. V shed 0 bases and J shed 2 bases, with 17 bases lying between them. The germline CDR1 and CDR2 sequences are LGHDT and YNNKEL (reference sequence). In DNA, the CDR3 is TGTGCCAGCAGCCAAGATCGGTTGTCTCTCGCCCCCTACGAGCAGTACTTC. Residues: CASSQDRLSLAPYEQYF.